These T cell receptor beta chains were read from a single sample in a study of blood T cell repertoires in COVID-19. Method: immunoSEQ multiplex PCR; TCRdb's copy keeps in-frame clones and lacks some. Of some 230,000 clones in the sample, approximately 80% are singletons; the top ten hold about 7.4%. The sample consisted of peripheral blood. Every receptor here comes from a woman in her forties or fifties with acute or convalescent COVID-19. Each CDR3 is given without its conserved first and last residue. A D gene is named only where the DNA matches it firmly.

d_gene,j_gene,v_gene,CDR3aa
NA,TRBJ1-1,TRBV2,ASRDRGGGNTEAF
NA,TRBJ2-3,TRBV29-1,SVEVLGQGGTDTQY
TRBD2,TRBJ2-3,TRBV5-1,ASSSAGREPTDTQY
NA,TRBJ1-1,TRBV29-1,SVLLQGLNTEAF
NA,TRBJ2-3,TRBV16,ASSQSRGATDTQY
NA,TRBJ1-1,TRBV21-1,ASSKERQRRPQAF
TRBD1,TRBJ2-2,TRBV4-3,ASSQKGTGGELF
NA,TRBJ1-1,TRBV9,ASSVEGRGGEAF
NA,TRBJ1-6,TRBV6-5,ASSYDSAYNSPLH
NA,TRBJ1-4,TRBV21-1,ASSSPTGKKLF
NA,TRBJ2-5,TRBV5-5,ASSEGQLEGATQY
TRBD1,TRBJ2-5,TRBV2,ASSRDRGRETQY
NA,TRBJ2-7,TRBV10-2,ASSPSRDGPYEQY
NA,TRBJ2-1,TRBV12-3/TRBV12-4,ASSLTSGEQF
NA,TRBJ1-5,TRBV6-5,ASTAGGGNQPQH
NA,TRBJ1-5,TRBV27,ASKPGYGNQPQH
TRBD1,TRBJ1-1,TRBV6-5,ASSYIRTGGGTEAF
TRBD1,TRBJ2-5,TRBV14,ASSPGTGLRETQY
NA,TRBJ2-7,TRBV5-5,ASSLGAGSSYEQY
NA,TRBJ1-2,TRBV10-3,AISERGNYGYT